This passage covers 5 T cell receptor beta chains from one sample sequenced in a study of glioma-infiltrating T cells after dendritic cell vaccination. Data came from immunoSEQ multiplex PCR; TCRdb stores just in-frame clones and leaves some out. The sample holds a few thousand clones, roughly 79% seen once. Noted time point: after dendritic cell vaccination, including at tumor progression/relapse. The vaccine used monocyte-derived dendritic cells pulsed overnight with autologous tumor lysate. Specimen: tumor tissue, collected after dendritic cell vaccination. Every receptor here comes from a human donor with glioblastoma.

This sequence joins TRBV25-1 and TRBJ1-1; D unclear. V was cut by 1 base and J by 1 base, with 13 bases left in between. The CDR3 loop spans 16 amino acids. Germline lookup yields CDR1 MGHDK and CDR2 SYGVNS. This chain's CDR3 is CASSELGSGRNTEAFF. The CDR3 DNA is TGTGCCAGCAGTGAATTGGGGTCCGGGAGGAACACTGAAGCTTTCTTT.

This chain connects TRBV5-4 to TRBJ2-2; the match to TRBD1 covers 8 bases. V lost 0 bases and J lost 8; bases outside the gene matches: 9. CDR1 is SGHNT, CDR2 YYREEE, per germline (reference sequence). The length of the CDR3 is 16 residues. The CDR3 region is CASSLAETGVSGELFF. DNA of the CDR3: TGTGCCAGCAGCTTGGCGGAGACAGGGGTTTCGGGGGAGCTGTTTTTT.

This chain uses TRBV5-5 with TRBJ1-6; D unresolved. The CDR3 sequence is 16 residues long. Germline CDR1 reads SGHKS; CDR2 reads YYEKEE (reference sequence). V shed 4 bases and J shed 1 base, with 12 bases lying between them. CDR3 protein: CASSPVGESYNSPLHF. In DNA, the CDR3 is TGTGCCAGCAGCCCTGTCGGAGAATCCTATAATTCACCCCTCCACTTT. Combining the CDR3 with reference TRBV5-5 and TRBJ1-6 gives the whole variable domain DAGVTQSPTHLIKTRGQQVTLRCSPISGHKSVSWYQQVLGQGPQFIFQYYEKEERGRGNFPDRFSARQFPNYSSELNVNALLLGDSALYLCASSPVGESYNSPLHFGNGTRLTVT.

The chain combines TRBV11-1 with TRBJ2-1; D may be TRBD2 (5 bases). The CDR3 covers 12 residues. The V gene lost 0 bases and the J gene lost 9 bases, with 6 bases spanning the gap. Per the germline V gene, CDR1 is SGHAT and CDR2 is FQDESV (reference sequence). This chain's CDR3 is CASSLAGVEQFF. In nucleotides, the CDR3 is TGTGCCAGCAGCTTAGCGGGAGTTGAGCAGTTCTTC.

About this clone itself: One end of the junction varies from germline; a read error may be responsible. J is TRBJ2-2 and V is TRBV7-7, with D tentatively TRBD1 (5 bases). Germline CDR1 and CDR2: SSHAT and FNYEAQ (reference sequence). The CDR3 has 14 amino acids. CDR3 nucleotides: TGTGCTAGCAGCTTAAGGGGTGGTACCGGGGAGCTGTTTTTT. Encoded protein: CASSLRGGTGELFF.